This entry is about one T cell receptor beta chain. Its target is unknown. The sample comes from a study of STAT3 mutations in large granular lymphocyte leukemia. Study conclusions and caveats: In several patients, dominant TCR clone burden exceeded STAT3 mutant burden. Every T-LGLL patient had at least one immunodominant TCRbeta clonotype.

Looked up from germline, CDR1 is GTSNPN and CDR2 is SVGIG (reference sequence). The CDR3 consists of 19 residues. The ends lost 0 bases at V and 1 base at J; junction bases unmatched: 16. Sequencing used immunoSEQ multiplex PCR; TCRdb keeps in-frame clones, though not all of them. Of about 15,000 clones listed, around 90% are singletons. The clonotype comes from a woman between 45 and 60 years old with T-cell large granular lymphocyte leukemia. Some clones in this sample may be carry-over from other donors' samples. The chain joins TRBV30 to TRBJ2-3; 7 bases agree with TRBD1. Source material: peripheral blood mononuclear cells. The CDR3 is CAWSVSRANRGLGTDTQYF. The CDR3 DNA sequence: TGTGCCTGGAGTGTATCTAGGGCGAACAGGGGTCTGGGCACAGATACGCAGTATTTT.